The 23 T cell receptor beta chains reported below all come from one sample, sequenced in a study of cytomegalovirus exposure and HLA in healthy donors. PCR primers comprised 60 Vbeta and 13 Jbeta primers. The method was immunoSEQ multiplex PCR; TCRdb's version includes in-frame clones alone and lacks a portion of them. This table holds under 200,000 clones, approximately 80% found once. The sequencing sample was made of PBMCs. Receptor source: a man between 18 and 35 years old in good health and CMV-seropositive.

This clone occurred a few times. The chain links TRBV9 to TRBJ1-1, with no clear D. The V gene lost 0 bases and the J gene lost 0 bases, with 9 bases spanning the gap. Germline CDR1 is SGDLS and CDR2 is YYNGEE. This CDR3 spans 15 amino acids. DNA for the CDR3: TGTGCCAGCAGCGTAGTTAACATGATGAACACTGAAGCTTTCTTT. Its translation is CASSVVNMMNTEAFF.

The V gene is TRBV19, the J gene TRBJ2-1; D is possibly TRBD1 (5 bases). In germline, CDR1 is LNHDA, CDR2 SQIVND (reference sequence). The V end lost 6 bases, the J end lost 0 bases, and 9 bases lay between the germline ends. The CDR3 is 14 residues long. CDR3 loop: CASRYRSSYNEQFF. CDR3 nucleotide sequence: TGTGCCAGTAGATACAGGAGCTCCTACAATGAGCAGTTCTTC. The variable domain in full, completed from reference TRBV19 and TRBJ2-1, reads DGGITQSPKYLFRKEGQNVTLSCEQNLNHDAMYWYRQDPGQGLRLIYYSQIVNDFQKGDIAEGYSVSREKKESFPLTVTSAQKNPTAFYLCASRYRSSYNEQFFGPGTRLTVL.

This clone appeared once. The genes are TRBV2 and TRBJ2-5; D perhaps matches TRBD1 (5 bases). The J call is doubtful: the DNA matches TRBJ2-7 better. Looked up from germline, CDR1 is SNHLY and CDR2 is FYNNEI. This CDR3 is built from 12 residues. CDR3 DNA: TGTGCCAGCAGTATGACAGAATTCGAGCAGTACTTC. It specifies CASSMTEFEQYF.

V is TRBV5-4 and J is TRBJ1-5; 7 bases map to TRBD1. The CDR3 is 14 amino acids. Germline CDR1 is SGHNT and CDR2 is YYREEE (reference sequence). V gave up 4 bases and J gave up 1 base; unmatched junction bases: 2. The CDR3: CASSRDRSNQPQHF. The CDR3 DNA sequence: TGTGCCAGCAGCCGGGACAGAAGCAATCAGCCCCAGCATTTT.

This chain uses TRBV4-1 with TRBJ2-7, with TRBD1 matching 9 bases. With V trimmed by 1 base and J by 3 bases, 4 bases remained unmatched. CDR1 is MGHRA and CDR2 is YSYEKL in the germline V gene. The length of the CDR3 is 15 residues. The CDR3 sequence is CASSQGTGVGYEQYF. The DNA of the CDR3 is TGCGCCAGCAGCCAAGGGACAGGGGTAGGCTACGAGCAGTACTTC.

This chain joins TRBV10-3 and TRBJ1-6; 7 bases are a match to TRBD1. CDR3 length equals 13 residues. Trimming took 10 bases from V and 6 from J; bases not matched to a gene: 6. The V gene's germline CDR1 is ENHRY and CDR2 SYGVKD. The CDR3 loop reads CATRDSLNSPLHF. The CDR3 DNA follows: TGTGCCACCCGGGACAGCCTTAATTCACCCCTCCACTTT.

This chain connects TRBV5-1 to TRBJ2-1; the match to TRBD2 covers 9 bases. Germline trimming cut 1 base from V and 4 bases from J; bases unmatched to any gene: 12. CDR1 and CDR2 from the germline V gene are SGHRS and YFSETQ. The CDR3 consists of 18 residues. CDR3 protein: CASSLRSGGPAEYNEQFF. DNA for the CDR3: TGCGCCAGCAGCTTGAGAAGCGGGGGGCCCGCGGAATACAATGAGCAGTTCTTC.

The sample holds a few counts of this clone. The genes are TRBV5-5 and TRBJ2-1, with 7 bases lining up with TRBD1. CDR1 SGHKS and CDR2 YYEKEE come from the germline V gene (reference sequence). Trimming took 2 bases from V and 9 from J; bases not matched to a gene: 5. The CDR3 runs to 13 residues. In DNA, the CDR3 is TGTGCCAGCAGCTTAGTGACAGGGAGTGAGCAGTTCTTC. Protein product: CASSLVTGSEQFF.

The gene calls are TRBV15 and TRBJ1-1; D gene uncertain. V gave up 3 bases and J gave up 3 bases, with 8 bases separating them. Germline values: CDR1 LNHNV, CDR2 YYDKDF (reference sequence). The CDR3 sequence is 13 residues long. The CDR3 region has the DNA TGTGCCACCAGCAGCCAGGAACACACTGAAGCTTTCTTT. It codes for CATSSQEHTEAFF.

The DNA for the CDR3 is TGCGCCAGCAGCCAAGATCTGGCCGGGGGGGCTGCAACTAATGAAAAACTGTTTTTT. Protein: CASSQDLAGGAATNEKLFF. The chain recombines TRBV4-3 with TRBJ1-4; possible D gene TRBD1, 6 bases. From germline, CDR1 is LGHNA and CDR2 YSLEER. The CDR3 runs 19 residues. V lost 0 bases, J lost 0 bases, and 17 bases lay in between.

In its sample, this clone was seen once. The CDR3 reads CASSGDRAPYEQYF. The CDR3 bases are TGCGCCAGCAGCGGGGACAGGGCTCCCTACGAGCAGTACTTC. The chain employs TRBV5-1 and TRBJ2-7, with 9 bases fitting TRBD1. Germline CDR1 reads SGHRS; CDR2 reads YFSETQ. The CDR3 spans 14 residues. The V gene end was trimmed by 4 bases and the J gene end by 2 bases; junction bases not matched to a gene: 4.

This sequence joins TRBV5-6 and TRBJ1-1; D may be TRBD1 (6 bases). V lost 6 bases and J lost 5, with 17 bases in between. CDR1 and CDR2 (germline): SGHDT, YYEEEE. There are 14 residues in the CDR3. The CDR3 region has the DNA TGTGCCAGCATCCTACAGGGATTACGGACTGAAGCTTTCTTT. It codes for CASILQGLRTEAFF.

This clone was seen more than once but under ten times. The chain combines TRBV7-2 with TRBJ2-3; no firm D call. V was trimmed by 8 bases and J by 3 bases, leaving 18 bases between them. Germline CDR1 and CDR2: SGHTA and FQGNSA. CDR3 length equals 15 residues. CDR3 nucleotides: TGTGCCAGCGCTTCTCCTATAAAATTGACAGATACGCAGTATTTT. It specifies CASASPIKLTDTQYF.

The chain carries TRBV27 and TRBJ1-1; 9 positions match TRBD1. Germline loops: CDR1 MNHEY, CDR2 SMNVEV (reference sequence). CDR3 length equals 14 residues. J gave up 7 bases and V 5 bases, and 8 bases lay outside the gene matches. CDR3 DNA: TGTGCCAGCAGTCCCGGGACAGGGACGCTTGAAGCTTTCTTT. Encoded protein: CASSPGTGTLEAFF.

The J gene is TRBJ2-1, the V gene TRBV7-3, with 9 bases aligning to TRBD1. This CDR3 comprises 15 residues. The germline gives CDR1 SGHTA, CDR2 FQGTGA. The V gene end was trimmed by 5 bases and the J gene end by 2 bases; junction bases not matched to a gene: 4. The CDR3, as DNA: TGTGCCAGCAGCCGGGGACAGGGAACCTACAATGAGCAGTTCTTC. Protein product: CASSRGQGTYNEQFF.

A remark on this clone: Other nucleotide sequences in the sample specify the same CDR3. This CDR3 is CASSQENRGDYEQYF. DNA for the CDR3: TGTGCCAGCAGCCAAGAAAACAGGGGGGATTACGAGCAGTACTTC. J is TRBJ2-7 and V is TRBV4-2, with 8 bases identical to TRBD1. CDR1 is LGHNA and CDR2 is YNFKEQ in the germline V gene. V shed 0 bases, J shed 4 bases, and the junction held 5 bases outside the gene matches. This CDR3 has 15 residues.

V usage is TRBV19 and J usage is TRBJ1-1, with 9 bases lining up with TRBD1. Trimming took 2 bases from V and 2 from J; bases not matched to a gene: 3. Germline values: CDR1 LNHDA, CDR2 SQIVND (reference sequence). CDR3 length: 15 residues. CDR3 region: CASSITGGSNTEAFF. The CDR3 coding sequence is TGTGCCAGTAGTATAACAGGGGGCTCTAACACTGAAGCTTTCTTT.

The chain employs TRBV19 and TRBJ2-3, with 8 positions matching TRBD1. The CDR3 loop spans 12 amino acids. V shed 1 base and J 9 bases; nucleotides not matched to a gene: 0. From germline, CDR1 is LNHDA and CDR2 SQIVND (reference sequence). The CDR3 DNA sequence: TGTGCCAGTAGTATAGGACAGGGGACGCAGTATTTT. This codes for CASSIGQGTQYF.

This clone has only one observation. V and J are TRBV2 and TRBJ2-3; D gene uncertain. The CDR3 totals 14 residues. The ends were cut back, 5 bases at V and 2 bases at J, with 11 bases in the middle. Germline assignment: CDR1 SNHLY and CDR2 FYNNEI. Here the CDR3 DNA reads TGTGCCAGCAGTTTTTTTTCTTACACAGATACGCAGTATTTT. Its translation is CASSFFSYTDTQYF.

V is TRBV5-1 and J is TRBJ1-5; TRBD1 matches at 7 bases. The CDR3 is 16 residues long. Germline CDR1 and CDR2: SGHRS and YFSETQ. The V gene end was trimmed by 1 base and the J gene end by 4 bases; junction bases not matched to a gene: 8. The CDR3 region is CASSLNGQEGNQPQHF. The CDR3 DNA sequence: TGCGCCAGCAGCTTGAACGGACAGGAGGGAAATCAGCCCCAGCATTTT.

This clone was seen only once. Germline is not matched at one junction end, which may reflect a read error. CDR3 in DNA: TGTGCCAGCAGGGAAGAGTCCCCAGCGCTTATCTCCGTCTGGGAAGCTTTCTTT. Translation gives CASREESPALISVWEAFF. The chain uses TRBV6-1 and TRBJ1-1, with D unresolved. Per the germline V gene, CDR1 is MNHNS and CDR2 is SASEGT. This CDR3 comprises 18 residues.

J is TRBJ2-3 and V is TRBV30; a possible D gene is TRBD2 (5 bases). CDR3 length: 15 residues. CDR1 and CDR2 from the germline V gene are GTSNPN and SVGIG (reference sequence). V lost 2 bases to trimming and J lost 0 bases, with 12 bases between them. CDR3 protein: CAWSRAGGSTDTQYF. In DNA, the CDR3 is TGTGCCTGGAGTCGGGCGGGCGGAAGCACAGATACGCAGTATTTT.

V usage is TRBV5-1 and J usage is TRBJ2-6; 9 nucleotides agree with TRBD1. Unmatched junction bases numbered 8, after V lost 4 bases and J lost 0 bases. This CDR3 has 18 residues. The V gene's germline CDR1 is SGHRS and CDR2 YFSETQ. CDR3 protein: CASSEPGQGNSGANVLTF. Written as DNA, the CDR3 is TGCGCCAGCAGCGAGCCGGGACAGGGTAACTCTGGGGCCAACGTCCTGACTTTC. Using reference TRBV5-1 and TRBJ2-6 for the parts outside the CDR3, the full variable domain is KAGVTQTPRYLIKTRGQQVTLSCSPISGHRSVSWYQQTPGQGLQFLFEYFSETQRNKGNFPGRFSGRQFSNSRSEMNVSTLELGDSALYLCASSEPGQGNSGANVLTFGAGSRLTVL.